The 14 T cell receptor beta chains given below trace back to one sample, sequenced in a study of Graves' ophthalmopathy and Graves' hyperthyroidism. CDR3 regions of TCR beta were amplified from RNA transcripts. Second-round multiplex PCR followed a first-round RT-PCR using HTBI primers. TCRdb itself ran the multiplex PCR reads through MiXCR, one entry per CDR3 protein. This table holds roughly 350,000 distinct CDR3 sequences, about 18% found once. What was sequenced was peripheral blood. These receptors were collected from an adult woman with stable Graves' hyperthyroidism.

In its sample, this clonotype was seen a few times. The chain links TRBV29-1 to TRBJ2-2; 8 bases align to TRBD2. The CDR3 spans 16 residues. The J segment lost 7 bases and the V segment lost 3 bases, leaving 13 bases of the junction unmatched. CDR1 and CDR2 from the germline V gene are SQVTM and ANQGSEA. CDR3 bases: TGCAGCGTTGAGGGGTACCCGGGAGGGAATAGCGGGGAGCTGTTTTTT. This sequence encodes CSVEGYPGGNSGELFF.

Only a few counts were recorded for this clonotype. The chain employs TRBV2 and TRBJ2-5, with 7 bases fitting TRBD1. The CDR3 has 13 amino acids. With V trimmed by 7 bases and J by 1 base, 3 bases remained unmatched. Germline V gene sequence: CDR1 SNHLY, CDR2 FYNNEI. The CDR3 DNA reads as TGTGCCAGCAAACGGGACAGCCAAGAGACCCAGTACTTC. Translation: CASKRDSQETQYF. Looking up the rest from reference TRBV2 and TRBJ2-5 gives the full variable domain: EPEVTQTPSHQVTQMGQEVILRCVPISNHLYFYWYRQILGQKVEFLVSFYNNEISEKSEIFDDQFSVERPDGSNFTLKIRSTKLEDSAMYFCASKRDSQETQYFGPGTRLLVL.

There are many counts of this clonotype. The rearrangement links TRBV12-5 to TRBJ2-7; tentatively, D is TRBD1 or TRBD2 (5 bases each). CDR1 is LGHNT, CDR2 FRNRAP, per germline. There are 16 residues in the CDR3. V was shortened by 0 bases and J by 2 bases, with 14 bases between the two germline ends. The CDR3 reads CASGLVLRDPPYEQYF. As DNA, the CDR3 is TGTGCTAGTGGTTTGGTACTTAGGGACCCCCCCTACGAGCAGTACTTC.

This clonotype was detected many times. V and J are TRBV19 and TRBJ2-7; 7 bases match TRBD2. CDR1 is LNHDA and CDR2 is SQIVND in the germline V gene (reference sequence). The CDR3 runs 13 residues. The V segment lost 1 base and the J segment 4 bases; nucleotides outside the gene matches: 1. The CDR3 nucleotides read TGTGCCAGTAGTATAGGGCGGGAGTACGAGCAGTACTTC. It yields the protein CASSIGREYEQYF.

At least ten counts were recorded for this clonotype. The chain combines TRBV7-2 with TRBJ2-7, with a possible D match to TRBD1 (6 bases). The CDR3 has 15 amino acids. V dropped 2 bases and J dropped 2 bases, with 13 bases sitting between them. Germline V gene sequence: CDR1 SGHTA, CDR2 FQGNSA. The CDR3 is CASSLYWGRPYEQYF. Written as DNA, the CDR3 is TGTGCCAGCAGCTTATACTGGGGGCGCCCCTACGAGCAGTACTTC. Full variable domain (missing parts from reference TRBV7-2 and TRBJ2-7): GAGVSQSPSNKVTEKGKDVELRCDPISGHTALYWYRQSLGQGLEFLIYFQGNSAPDKSGLPSDRFSAERTGGSVSTLTIQRTQQEDSAVYLCASSLYWGRPYEQYFGPGTRLTVT.

This clonotype was recorded at least ten times. V is TRBV6-2 or TRBV6-3 and J is TRBJ2-2; D is perhaps TRBD1 (6 bases). Trimming removed 6 bases from V and 6 bases from J, with 17 bases in between. Germline V CDR1 and CDR2: MNHEY, SVGEGT. The CDR3 extends over 15 amino acids. Written as DNA, the CDR3 is TGTGCCAGCAGAACAGGGTATTTATCGTCCGGGGAGCTGTTTTTT. Translation gives CASRTGYLSSGELFF.

This clonotype was seen repeatedly, ten times or more. The chain carries TRBV2 and TRBJ2-5; no reliable D call. V lost 0 bases, J lost 5 bases, and 7 bases lay in between. The CDR3 sequence is 13 residues long. Looked up from germline, CDR1 is SNHLY and CDR2 is FYNNEI. The CDR3 loop is CASSEAFGETQYF. CDR3 in DNA: TGTGCCAGCAGTGAAGCCTTCGGGGAGACCCAGTACTTC. The full variable domain, its missing parts supplied by reference TRBV2 and TRBJ2-5, is EPEVTQTPSHQVTQMGQEVILRCVPISNHLYFYWYRQILGQKVEFLVSFYNNEISEKSEIFDDQFSVERPDGSNFTLKIRSTKLEDSAMYFCASSEAFGETQYFGPGTRLLVL.

At least ten counts were recorded for this clonotype. The chain combines TRBV29-1 with TRBJ1-1; D remains unclear. CDR3 length equals 13 residues. The V gene's germline CDR1 is SQVTM and CDR2 ANQGSEA. V was pared by 4 bases and J by 0 bases, with 9 bases between. In DNA form, the CDR3 reads TGCAGCGTTGTTGGGAGACTGAACACTGAAGCTTTCTTT. This codes for CSVVGRLNTEAFF.

This clonotype occurred many times. The V call is TRBV7-9, the J call TRBJ2-7; the match to TRBD1 covers 7 bases. Trimming took 3 bases from V and 2 from J; bases not matched to a gene: 4. The germline V gene has CDR1 SEHNR and CDR2 FQNEAQ (reference sequence). The CDR3 has 14 amino acids. CDR3 residues: CASSFAGTAYEQYF. The CDR3 coding sequence is TGTGCCAGCAGCTTTGCCGGGACAGCCTACGAGCAGTACTTC.

This clonotype was picked up many times. The rearrangement links TRBV29-1 to TRBJ1-2, with D uncertain. CDR3 length: 10 residues. CDR1 and CDR2 (germline): SQVTM, ANQGSEA. Trimming shortened V by 3 bases and J by 8 bases, and 7 bases separated the two germline ends. The CDR3 nucleotides read TGCAGCGTTGACGCTGAGGGCTACACCTTC. It specifies CSVDAEGYTF.

This clonotype showed up many times. V and J are TRBV27 and TRBJ2-7; tentatively, D is TRBD2 (7 bases). Germline assignment: CDR1 MNHEY and CDR2 SMNVEV (reference sequence). Between the trimmed V and J ends, which lost 7 bases and 0 bases, there was a span of 16 bases. The length of the CDR3 is 15 residues. The CDR3 sequence: CASMTWGGASYEQYF. For the CDR3, the DNA is TGTGCCAGCATGACGTGGGGGGGGGCCTCCTACGAGCAGTACTTC.

This clonotype was counted ten times or more. This sequence joins TRBV11-1 and TRBJ1-2; D remains ambiguous. Germline CDR1 is SGHAT and CDR2 is FQDESV (reference sequence). This CDR3 is 16 amino acids long. V was clipped by 5 bases and J by 6 bases, with 22 bases between them. The CDR3, as DNA: TGTGCCAGCAGCCCCCCCGGTGGAGACATAAGCGATGGCTACACCTTC. Protein product: CASSPPGGDISDGYTF. The entire variable domain, with the rest obtained from reference TRBV11-1 and TRBJ1-2, is as follows: EAEVAQSPRYKITEKSQAVAFWCDPISGHATLYWYRQILGQGPELLVQFQDESVVDDSQLPKDRFSAERLKGVDSTLKIQPAELGDSAMYLCASSPPGGDISDGYTFGSGTRLTVV.

This clonotype was seen a few times. J is TRBJ2-7 and V is TRBV3-1; perhaps TRBD2 as D (6 bases). The CDR3 is 14 amino acids. Germline V gene data show CDR1 as LGHDT and CDR2 as YNNKEL (reference sequence). V lost 0 bases, J lost 3 bases, and 9 bases lay in between. CDR3 sequence: CASSQEPGDYEQYF. CDR3 coding DNA: TGTGCCAGCAGCCAAGAGCCGGGGGACTACGAGCAGTACTTC.

The chain couples TRBV4-2 to TRBJ2-7, with unresolved D. The CDR3 consists of 15 residues. Deletions cut 2 bases from V and 4 bases from J, with 15 bases between. The germline V gene has CDR1 LGHNA and CDR2 YNFKEQ. CDR3 bases: TGTGCCAGCAGCCAAACCCCCCCCGGACCTTACGAGCAGTACTTC. Residues: CASSQTPPGPYEQYF.